This TCR beta chain was obtained from a study of beta chain features in type 1 diabetes. Regarding the study as a whole: Shortening that was moderate but significant affected the TCRB CDR3s of Type 1 diabetes patients in all four CD4+ subsets.

The entirety of the isolated RNA underwent reverse transcription, so expressed TCRB transcripts were sequenced. The repertoire was sequenced with immunoSEQ multiplex PCR; TCRdb's copy has only in-frame clones and lacks some. This sample has around 150,000 clones, with about 9% found just once. Worth noting for this clone: No antigen is known for it.

Germline assignment: CDR1 MNHEY and CDR2 SMNVEV (reference sequence). The V gene end was trimmed by 6 bases and the J gene end by 4 bases; junction bases not matched to a gene: 6. The CDR3 extends over 14 amino acids. This sequence joins TRBV27 and TRBJ1-2, with 9 bases lining up with TRBD1. Sequencing was done on a sample of central memory CD4+ T cells from blood. The sequence was obtained from a young woman with type 1 diabetes. CDR3 residues: CASRPGDRVYGYTF. DNA for the CDR3: TGTGCCAGCAGACCCGGGGACAGGGTCTATGGCTACACCTTC.